This T cell receptor (beta chain) was profiled in a study of regulatory T cells in long-lasting Graves disease. General study results and limits: Since the sample size was small, accuracy may have been reduced.

Time point denoted: newly diagnosed GD, antithyroid drugs for less than 3 months. PBMC-derived RNA was used for the TCR library. For this clonotype: Its antigen remains unidentified.

Construction of TCR beta libraries relied on iRepertoire HTBI primers and on Arm-PCR targeting CDR3 regions. MiXCR was run by TCRdb on the multiplex PCR reads, yielding one entry per CDR3 protein. The sample holds 360,000 or so distinct CDR3 sequences; around 11% are singletons and the top ten take approximately 17%. This sample was shared with a second study, whose subject was T cells in Graves' hyperthyroidism and ophthalmopathy. Turning to that study: The HTBI primer set drove a first-round RT-PCR of the TCR CDR3.

The starting material was peripheral blood mononuclear cells (PBMCs), obtained at new diagnosis, from a patient treated with antithyroid drugs. This receptor was taken from a woman younger than 35 with Graves disease.

CDR3 sequence (DNA): TGTGCCACGAACCTTGGAGGGGAAGTCGGGGAGCTGTTTTTT. Its protein product is CATNLGGEVGELFF. This chain joins TRBV28 and TRBJ2-2, with D possibly being TRBD2 (6 bases). Between the trimmed V and J ends, which lost 10 bases and 7 bases, there was a span of 19 bases. The germline V gene has CDR1 MDHEN and CDR2 SYDVKM. The CDR3 loop spans 14 amino acids.